Below are 7 T cell receptor beta chains sequenced from a single sample in a study of T cells in Graves' hyperthyroidism and ophthalmopathy. Amplified TCR beta CDR3 regions derived from RNA transcripts. Primed by the HTBI set, a first-round RT-PCR was run on the TCR CDR3. Via MiXCR, TCRdb re-called the multiplex PCR reads, giving one row per CDR3 protein. The sample shows 150,000 to 200,000 distinct CDR3 sequences, approximately 15% of them seen only once. The material sequenced was blood. Receptors originate from a woman between 45 and 65 years old with Graves' hyperthyroidism.

This clonotype was observed many times. The J gene is TRBJ2-6, the V gene TRBV15; D gene ambiguous. Looked up from germline, CDR1 is LNHNV and CDR2 is YYDKDF (reference sequence). Trimming left V 5 bases short and J 4 bases short, with 9 bases between. This CDR3 comprises 14 residues. The CDR3 DNA sequence: TGTGCCACCAGCTCGTTACAAGGGGCCAACGTCCTGACTTTC. It translates to CATSSLQGANVLTF. The whole variable domain, remainder taken from reference TRBV15 and TRBJ2-6, is DAMVIQNPRYQVTQFGKPVTLSCSQTLNHNVMYWYQQKSSQAPKLLFHYYDKDFNNEADTPDNFQSRRPNTSFCFLDIRSPGLGDTAMYLCATSSLQGANVLTFGAGSRLTVL.

The table lists this clonotype with a few counts. The V gene is TRBV6-4, the J gene TRBJ1-2; 9 bases line up with TRBD1. The ends lost 10 bases at V and 4 bases at J; junction bases unmatched: 16. This CDR3 has 16 residues. Per germline, CDR1 MRHNA and CDR2 SNTAGT. CDR3 nucleotide sequence: TGTGCCACCGTTATCGGGACAGGGAGGTTTTCCTATGGCTACACCTTC. It specifies CATVIGTGRFSYGYTF.

This clonotype was observed at least ten times. The chain employs TRBV12-3 or TRBV12-4 and TRBJ1-2, with D perhaps matching TRBD1 (6 bases). Trimming removed 5 bases from V and 8 bases from J, with 15 bases in between. The CDR3 is 13 amino acids. The CDR3 region is CASSLDRWSGYTF. CDR3 DNA sequence: TGTGCCAGCAGTCTTGACAGGTGGAGCGGCTACACCTTC.

This clonotype was counted at least ten times. The chain has TRBV6-1 and TRBJ1-6; D is perhaps TRBD1 (5 bases). Per germline, CDR1 MNHNS and CDR2 SASEGT. This CDR3 has 15 residues. V lost 3 bases and J 4 bases, leaving 10 bases between the germline ends. CDR3: CASSDTGTYNSPLHF. DNA of the CDR3: TGTGCCAGCAGTGACACCGGGACGTATAATTCACCCCTCCACTTT.

This clonotype was detected ten times or more. The CDR3 loop reads CASGEGGSYNEQFF. The DNA of the CDR3 is TGTGCTAGTGGCGAGGGTGGCTCCTACAATGAGCAGTTCTTC. The chain combines TRBV12-5 with TRBJ2-1, with a possible D match to TRBD2 (5 bases). CDR3 size: 14 residues. CDR1 is LGHNT, CDR2 FRNRAP, per germline. The germline V and J ends were trimmed by 6 bases and 0 bases, with 9 bases remaining between them.

This clonotype appeared many times. This chain connects TRBV6-2 or TRBV6-3 to TRBJ1-5, with D possibly being TRBD1 (5 bases). Germline V gives CDR1 MNHEY, CDR2 SVGEGT. This CDR3 is 12 amino acids long. V was trimmed by 4 bases and J by 6 bases, leaving 7 bases between them. The CDR3 DNA is TGTGCCAGCAGTTCGCAGGGTCAGCCCCAGCATTTT. Protein sequence: CASSSQGQPQHF.

This clonotype occurred many times. This chain joins TRBV7-6 and TRBJ2-1, with TRBD2 matching over 7 bases. CDR1 and CDR2 from the germline V gene are SGHVS and FNYEAQ. The CDR3 totals 16 residues. Trimming cost V 0 bases and J 7 bases; bases outside gene matches: 9. The CDR3 sequence is CASSLAVGGGWNEQFF. Here the CDR3 DNA reads TGTGCCAGCAGCTTAGCGGTCGGCGGGGGTTGGAATGAGCAGTTCTTC.